This T cell receptor beta chain was obtained from a study of T cells in Graves' hyperthyroidism and ophthalmopathy. Overall study results and limits: Model predictions of ophthalmopathy came a median approximately 6 months before onset. Among clonotypes expanded in thyroid above 0.001, most were also found in blood.

With 6 bases removed from V and 1 base from J, the gap between germline ends came to 13 bases. CDR1 and CDR2 (germline): SGDLS, YYNGEE. This CDR3 has 14 amino acids. In the case of this clonotype: Its antigen is as yet unknown.

Using RNA transcripts as the source, TCR beta CDR3 regions were amplified. First-round RT-PCR with HTBI primers amplified the TCR CDR3 region. TCRdb fed the multiplex PCR reads into MiXCR, producing one record per CDR3 protein. Altogether roughly 280,000 distinct CDR3 sequences are present, 22% being singletons, with the ten largest covering about 60%. A NOSPECS grade of at least 4, a Clinical Activity Score of at least 3 and duration under 3 months were recorded in ophthalmopathy patients. V is TRBV9 and J is TRBJ1-1, with D unresolved. Sequencing was carried out using blood. The source is a man aged 25-45 years with Graves' ophthalmopathy. CDR3 amino acids: CASTSYAQNTEAFF. Here the CDR3 DNA reads TGTGCCAGCACCTCGTACGCACAGAACACTGAAGCTTTCTTT.